The 27 T cell receptor beta chains below all came from one sample that was sequenced in a study of blood T cell repertoires in COVID-19. Profiled with immunoSEQ multiplex PCR; TCRdb holds only in-frame clones, not every one. The sample has 80,000 to 100,000 clones; over 80% are singletons. The specimen was peripheral blood. The receptor set was obtained from a woman aged 80 or over with active or convalescent COVID-19.

The chain employs TRBV6-5 and TRBJ2-7; TRBD2 might be the D (6 bases). This CDR3 has 16 amino acids. Germline assignment: CDR1 MNHEY and CDR2 SVGAGI. Trimming left V 2 bases short and J 0 bases short, with 14 bases between. CDR3 nucleotides: TGTGCCAGCAGTTACCGCGGGACGGTGAGCTCCTACGAGCAGTACTTC. Protein sequence: CASSYRGTVSSYEQYF.

This chain joins TRBV11-2 and TRBJ2-7, with 15 nucleotides matching TRBD2. Germline values: CDR1 SGHAT, CDR2 FQNNGV. This CDR3 comprises 16 residues. The ends lost 3 bases at V and 5 bases at J; junction bases unmatched: 5. As DNA, the CDR3 is TGTGCCAGCAGCTTGGGGACTAGCGGGAGGTTCCACGAGCAGTACTTC. Amino acids: CASSLGTSGRFHEQYF.

The V and J genes are TRBV21-1 and TRBJ2-3; the table assigns TRBD2, which was not confirmed against the DNA. TRBV21-1 is a known pseudogene. The CDR3 is 16 residues long. In nucleotides, the CDR3 is TGTGCCAGCAGGATTCTAGCGGGAGGGGGCACAGATACGCAGTATTTT. This encodes CASRILAGGGTDTQYF.

This clone has only one observation. The DNA for the CDR3 is TGTGCCAGCAGCTTTCAACAGGGATATAATTCACCCCTCCACTTT. Protein: CASSFQQGYNSPLHF. The chain employs TRBV7-9 and TRBJ1-6, with D maybe TRBD1 (6 bases). The CDR3 covers 15 residues. Germline V gene lookup returns CDR1 SEHNR and CDR2 FQNEAQ (reference sequence). V lost 3 bases to trimming and J lost 4 bases, with 10 bases between them.

This chain connects TRBV7-3 to TRBJ2-2, with a possible D match to TRBD1 (6 bases). V dropped 6 bases and J dropped 6 bases, with 14 bases sitting between them. This CDR3 spans 14 amino acids. Germline-derived CDR1 and CDR2 are SGHTA and FQGTGA. The DNA of the CDR3 is TGTGCCAGCAGTAAACAGGGAACCCCCGGGGAGCTGTTTTTT. Translated: CASSKQGTPGELFF.

The DNA for the CDR3 is TGTGCCAGTAGTATCCCCTACTCCCCCGCCGAGCAGTACTTC. It is translated as CASSIPYSPAEQYF. The J gene is TRBJ2-7, the V gene TRBV19; D ambiguous. Germline CDR1 is LNHDA and CDR2 is SQIVND (reference sequence). Trimming took 3 bases from V and 6 from J, leaving 15 bases between them. The CDR3 is made up of 14 amino acids.

The chain uses TRBV20-1 and TRBJ2-3; 9 bases are a match to TRBD2. CDR1 is DFQATT and CDR2 is SNEGSKA in the germline V gene (reference sequence). CDR3 size: 14 residues. Losses at the gene ends were 3 bases for V and 5 bases for J; bases not matched to a gene: 6. CDR3 residues: CSASYLAGLDTQYF. CDR3 coding DNA: TGCAGTGCTAGTTACCTAGCGGGATTAGATACGCAGTATTTT.

This chain connects TRBV18 to TRBJ2-3, with TRBD1 matching over 8 bases. CDR1 is KGHSH, CDR2 LQKENI, per germline. CDR3 length: 15 residues. The J segment lost 1 base and the V segment lost 1 base, leaving 1 base of the junction unmatched. The CDR3 DNA reads TGTGCCAGCTCACCACAGACAGGGGGCACAGATACGCAGTATTTT. It specifies CASSPQTGGTDTQYF. Together with reference TRBV18 and TRBJ2-3, the CDR3 gives the full variable domain: NAGVMQNPRHLVRRRGQEARLRCSPMKGHSHVYWYRQLPEEGLKFMVYLQKENIIDESGMPKERFSAEFPKEGPSILRIQQVVRGDSAAYFCASSPQTGGTDTQYFGPGTRLTVL.

The chain carries TRBV9 and TRBJ1-1; a weak D match, TRBD1 (5 bases). The CDR3 is made up of 14 amino acids. Trimming stripped 3 bases from V and 7 bases from J, with 16 bases between. CDR1 is SGDLS, CDR2 YYNGEE, per germline. CDR3 in amino acids: CASSGVDSALEAFF. The DNA of the CDR3 is TGTGCCAGCAGCGGAGTCGACAGTGCCCTTGAAGCTTTCTTT.

The V gene is TRBV28, the J gene TRBJ2-7; 8 bases match TRBD2. The V gene's germline CDR1 is MDHEN and CDR2 SYDVKM. The CDR3 extends over 16 amino acids. The J segment lost 3 bases and the V segment lost 3 bases, leaving 10 bases of the junction unmatched. The CDR3 is CASSFFGGAGVYEQYF. CDR3 bases: TGTGCCAGCAGTTTCTTCGGGGGAGCGGGAGTCTACGAGCAGTACTTC.

This sequence joins TRBV25-1 and TRBJ1-5, with 7 bases aligning to TRBD1. Germline-derived CDR1 and CDR2 are MGHDK and SYGVNS. The length of the CDR3 is 13 residues. V gave up 2 bases and J gave up 6 bases; unmatched junction bases: 1. CDR3 nucleotide sequence: TGTGCCAGCAGTGAAACAGGGGCTCAGCCCCAGCATTTT. Translating it yields CASSETGAQPQHF.

This clone was seen ten or more times. V gene TRBV30 combines with J gene TRBJ1-4, with D maybe TRBD1 (5 bases). Trimming pared 3 bases from V and 8 bases from J, leaving 16 bases between. Germline V gene data show CDR1 as GTSNPN and CDR2 as SVGIG (reference sequence). The CDR3 extends over 14 amino acids. Here the CDR3 DNA reads TGTGCCTGGAGCCCGGCCAGGGCAGGGGAAAAACTGTTTTTT. Encoded protein: CAWSPARAGEKLFF.

This chain uses TRBV28 with TRBJ2-7; 12 bases are shared with TRBD1. The CDR3 length is 14 residues. Germline V gene data show CDR1 as MDHEN and CDR2 as SYDVKM. The junction had 5 bases not matched to a gene; V was cut back by 5 bases and J by 6 bases. In DNA, the CDR3 is TGTGCCAGCAGTCCGGGACAGGGGGCGGGCGAGCAGTACTTC. This sequence encodes CASSPGQGAGEQYF.

The J gene is TRBJ1-5, the V gene TRBV19; D is perhaps TRBD1 (5 bases). V lost 10 bases to trimming and J lost 2 bases, with 18 bases between them. The CDR3 contains 15 residues. Looked up from germline, CDR1 is LNHDA and CDR2 is SQIVND (reference sequence). CDR3 protein: CAISLRGGGNQPQHF. For the CDR3, the DNA is TGTGCCATTTCCCTAAGGGGAGGGGGCAATCAGCCCCAGCATTTT.

This clone showed up just a few times. The chain is built from TRBV4-2 and TRBJ2-7, with a tentative D call TRBD1 (5 bases). The germline V and J ends were trimmed by 0 bases and 6 bases, with 12 bases remaining between them. CDR3 length: 14 amino acids. Germline CDR1 is LGHNA and CDR2 is YNFKEQ. CDR3 in amino acids: CASSQEGPRGEQYF. CDR3 nucleotide sequence: TGTGCCAGCAGCCAAGAGGGGCCAAGGGGCGAGCAGTACTTC.

The chain recombines TRBV4-2 with TRBJ1-5; no reliable D call. Germline lookup yields CDR1 LGHNA and CDR2 YNFKEQ. Trimming removed 0 bases at V and 1 base at J, with 4 bases between. The CDR3 is made up of 14 amino acids. CDR3 in DNA: TGTGCCAGCAGCCAAGAGGCCAGCAATCAGCCCCAGCATTTT. Translation gives CASSQEASNQPQHF.

The rearrangement links TRBV19 to TRBJ2-7, with 7 bases lining up with TRBD1. Germline values: CDR1 LNHDA, CDR2 SQIVND (reference sequence). The CDR3 contains 12 residues. With V trimmed by 4 bases and J by 9 bases, 6 bases remained unmatched. The CDR3 spells CASSTTGKGQYF. In DNA, the CDR3 is TGTGCCAGTAGTACGACAGGGAAGGGGCAGTACTTC.

V and J are TRBV19 and TRBJ2-4, with 7 bases lining up with TRBD1. The CDR3 runs to 15 residues. In germline, CDR1 is LNHDA, CDR2 SQIVND (reference sequence). J was trimmed by 3 bases and V by 7 bases; bases with no gene match: 9. CDR3 nucleotide sequence: TGTGCCAGTATATCAGGGGGAAGTGGCAAAAACATTCAGTACTTC. Translated: CASISGGSGKNIQYF.

The J gene is TRBJ1-2, the V gene TRBV5-1; the D is unclear. There are 15 residues in the CDR3. Trimming took 4 bases from V and 0 from J, leaving 13 bases between them. Germline values: CDR1 SGHRS, CDR2 YFSETQ. CDR3 in DNA: TGCGCCAGCAGCCCGGAGGGCAGTTCTAACTATGGCTACACCTTC. Amino acid sequence: CASSPEGSSNYGYTF.

This chain connects TRBV19 to TRBJ2-3; tentatively, D is TRBD2 (6 bases). With 4 bases removed from V and 4 bases from J, the gap between germline ends came to 9 bases. The CDR3 runs 13 residues. CDR1 and CDR2 (germline): LNHDA, SQIVND (reference sequence). The CDR3 DNA sequence: TGTGCCAGTAGTACAGGGAGGCCAGATACGCAGTATTTT. This translates into CASSTGRPDTQYF.

The V gene is TRBV12-5, the J gene TRBJ1-5, with D possibly TRBD1 on 6 matching bases. The germline V and J ends were trimmed by 2 bases and 6 bases, with 20 bases remaining between them. Germline V lookup: CDR1 LGHNT, CDR2 FRNRAP. This CDR3 has 17 amino acids. The CDR3 here is CASGLTHAGAWIQPQHF. The CDR3 DNA is TGTGCTAGTGGTTTGACCCACGCAGGGGCTTGGATTCAGCCCCAGCATTTT. Supplemented by reference TRBV12-5 and TRBJ1-5, the full variable domain reads DARVTQTPRHKVTEMGQEVTMRCQPILGHNTVFWYRQTMMQGLELLAYFRNRAPLDDSGMPKDRFSAEMPDATLATLKIQPSEPRDSAVYFCASGLTHAGAWIQPQHFGDGTRLSIL.

The chain joins TRBV20-1 to TRBJ2-3; D gene uncertain. The CDR3 runs 11 residues. With 7 bases removed from V and 5 bases from J, the gap between germline ends came to 10 bases. From germline, CDR1 is DFQATT and CDR2 SNEGSKA (reference sequence). The CDR3 DNA sequence: TGCAGTGTATCGTCCGGAGATACGCAGTATTTT. It specifies CSVSSGDTQYF.

The CDR3 region is CASSLGPGLGNEQFF. The CDR3 DNA sequence: TGCGCCAGCAGCTTGGGCCCGGGACTAGGGAATGAGCAGTTCTTC. The chain uses TRBV5-1 and TRBJ2-1, with 8 bases that match TRBD2. The V segment lost 0 bases and the J segment 7 bases; nucleotides outside the gene matches: 6. The CDR3 covers 15 residues. The germline gives CDR1 SGHRS, CDR2 YFSETQ.

The chain is built from TRBV4-3 and TRBJ2-1; tentative D call: TRBD2 (6 bases). Germline V gives CDR1 LGHNA, CDR2 YSLEER. The CDR3 runs 15 residues. V gave up 4 bases and J gave up 7 bases, with 17 bases separating them. CDR3 in DNA: TGCGCCAGCAGCCCCGTAGACGGGAGTTCTAATGAGCAGTTCTTC. It is translated as CASSPVDGSSNEQFF.

The chain recombines TRBV7-2 with TRBJ2-2, with D tentatively TRBD2 (6 bases). CDR3 size: 15 residues. The V gene lost 5 bases and the J gene lost 4 bases, with 14 bases spanning the gap. CDR1 and CDR2 (germline): SGHTA, FQGNSA. The CDR3 reads CASSQNSGGTGELFF. As DNA, the CDR3 is TGTGCCAGCAGCCAAAATTCCGGGGGCACCGGGGAGCTGTTTTTT.

This chain's CDR3 is CASSLKHSGNEQFF. CDR3 DNA sequence: TGTGCCAGCAGCTTAAAACACAGCGGCAATGAGCAGTTCTTC. The chain has TRBV7-3 and TRBJ2-1, with D maybe TRBD2 (5 bases). This CDR3 spans 14 amino acids. Trimming cost V 1 base and J 6 bases, with 10 bases left between them. The germline gives CDR1 SGHTA, CDR2 FQGTGA.

The chain carries TRBV11-3 and TRBJ2-5; the match to TRBD1 covers 10 bases. Unmatched junction bases numbered 6, after V lost 3 bases and J lost 5 bases. The CDR3 runs to 15 residues. CDR1 and CDR2 (germline): SGHNT, YENEEA. The CDR3 bases are TGTGCCAGCAGCTTGAGGGGACAGGGGAGGGAGACCCAGTACTTC. Amino acids: CASSLRGQGRETQYF.